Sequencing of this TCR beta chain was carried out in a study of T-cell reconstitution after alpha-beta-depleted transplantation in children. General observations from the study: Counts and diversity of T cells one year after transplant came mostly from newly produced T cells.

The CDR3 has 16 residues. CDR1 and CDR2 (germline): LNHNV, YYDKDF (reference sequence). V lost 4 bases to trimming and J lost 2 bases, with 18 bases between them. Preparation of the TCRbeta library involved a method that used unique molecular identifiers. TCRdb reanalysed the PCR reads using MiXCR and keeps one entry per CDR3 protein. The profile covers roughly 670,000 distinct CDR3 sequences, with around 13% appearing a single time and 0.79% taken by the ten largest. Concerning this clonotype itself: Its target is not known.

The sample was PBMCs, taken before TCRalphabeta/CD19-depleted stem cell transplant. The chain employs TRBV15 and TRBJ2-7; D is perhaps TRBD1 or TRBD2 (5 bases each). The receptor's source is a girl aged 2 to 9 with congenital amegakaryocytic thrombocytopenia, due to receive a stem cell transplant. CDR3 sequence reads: CATSTVTGTEAYEQYF. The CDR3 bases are TGTGCCACCAGCACAGTTACCGGGACCGAGGCCTACGAGCAGTACTTC.